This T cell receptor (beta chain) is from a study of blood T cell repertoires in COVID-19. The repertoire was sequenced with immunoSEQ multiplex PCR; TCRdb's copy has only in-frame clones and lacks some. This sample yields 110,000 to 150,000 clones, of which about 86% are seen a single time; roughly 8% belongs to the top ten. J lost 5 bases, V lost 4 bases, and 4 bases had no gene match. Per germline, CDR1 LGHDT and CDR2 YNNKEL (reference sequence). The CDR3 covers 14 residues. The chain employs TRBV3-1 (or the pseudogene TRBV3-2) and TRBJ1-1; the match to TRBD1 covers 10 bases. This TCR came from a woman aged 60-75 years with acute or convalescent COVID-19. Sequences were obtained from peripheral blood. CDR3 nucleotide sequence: TGTGCCAGCAGCCGGGACAGGGGTTTTACTGAAGCTTTCTTT. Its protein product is CASSRDRGFTEAFF.